This TCR beta chain was profiled in a study of early T cells in non-severe SARS-CoV-2 infection. About the research overall: Sequencing used unsorted whole-blood bulk RNA, so chains lack pairing.

TCRdb analysed the 5' RACE reads with MiXCR anew, one entry per CDR3 protein. The table lists tens of thousands of distinct CDR3 sequences, around 15% of them singletons. This clonotype has just a few counts. Its antigen is currently unknown. CDR1 and CDR2 from the germline V gene are MNHNS and SASEGT. The CDR3 runs 15 residues. V dropped 6 bases and J dropped 4; count of bases not matched to a gene: 2. Findings and caveats of the study: VDJdb matching favored anti-spike CD8 responses, missing private and CD4 specificities.

The chain is built from TRBV6-1 and TRBJ2-1; 14 nucleotides line up with TRBD2. This TCR was recovered from an adult who was a healthcare worker with PCR-confirmed SARS-CoV-2 infection or an uninfected control (not recorded which). Sequenced sample: whole blood. CDR3 bases: TGTGCCAGCAGCGGACTAGCGGGGGGATACAATGAGCAGTTCTTC. Amino acids: CASSGLAGGYNEQFF.